This passage covers 8 T cell receptor beta chains from one sample sequenced in a study of CD8+ T cells in alopecia areata. cDNA reverse transcribed from extracted RNA served as the sequencing template. Clones were sequenced by immunoSEQ multiplex PCR, and TCRdb holds only the in-frame ones, with some missing. The sample records 95,000 to 150,000 clones, 40% to 55% being singletons. The sample comprised NKG2D-low CD8+ T cells sorted from blood. These receptors were taken from a human donor with alopecia areata.

This clone was counted a few times. This rearrangement joins TRBV11-2 to TRBJ2-1; no definite D call. This CDR3 is 11 amino acids long. Germline V CDR1 and CDR2: SGHAT, FQNNGV. The ends were cut back, 3 bases at V and 8 bases at J, with 5 bases in the middle. This CDR3 reads CASSFSDEQFF. The CDR3 DNA is TGTGCCAGCAGCTTTAGTGATGAGCAGTTCTTC.

This clone was seen a few times. J is TRBJ2-7 and V is TRBV28; no clear D gene. The CDR3 sequence is 13 residues long. Germline CDR1 reads MDHEN; CDR2 reads SYDVKM. V lost 3 bases and J lost 4, with 10 bases in between. The CDR3 nucleotides read TGTGCCAGCAGTTTCAACGGCTTGTACGAGCAGTACTTC. Translation gives CASSFNGLYEQYF.

The table lists this clone with a few counts. This chain links TRBV29-1 with TRBJ2-1; tentative D call: TRBD1 (7 bases). The CDR3 is made up of 16 amino acids. Germline CDR1 and CDR2: SQVTM and ANQGSEA. Trimming pared 6 bases from V and 0 bases from J, leaving 18 bases between. The CDR3 region is CSVAGGISSSYNEQFF. The CDR3, as DNA: TGCAGCGTCGCAGGGGGGATATCTAGCTCCTACAATGAGCAGTTCTTC.

A few counts support this clone. The chain has TRBV11-2 and TRBJ2-3, with D perhaps TRBD2 (7 bases). This CDR3 comprises 15 residues. Germline lookup yields CDR1 SGHAT and CDR2 FQNNGV. Trimming pared 1 base from V and 4 bases from J, leaving 12 bases between. CDR3 protein: CASSLVGGPSDTQYF. In nucleotides, the CDR3 is TGTGCCAGCAGCTTAGTGGGGGGGCCATCAGATACGCAGTATTTT.

This clone was detected only a few times. The CDR3 DNA sequence: TGCAGCGTTTTGGGACTCGAGCAGTACTTC. Translation: CSVLGLEQYF. The chain combines TRBV29-1 with TRBJ2-7, with a weak D call TRBD2 (6 bases). This CDR3 has 10 amino acids. Germline assignment: CDR1 SQVTM and CDR2 ANQGSEA. Trimming removed 5 bases from V and 6 bases from J, with 8 bases in between.

This clone was seen only a few times. CDR3 loop: CSVLGQGNYGYTF. The CDR3 DNA reads as TGCAGCGTCCTTGGACAGGGGAACTATGGCTACACCTTC. This chain joins TRBV29-1 and TRBJ1-2; 9 positions agree with TRBD1. The CDR3 extends over 13 amino acids. Trimming removed 6 bases from V and 2 bases from J; junction bases left unmatched: 4. CDR1 and CDR2 (germline): SQVTM, ANQGSEA.

This clone turned up a few times. The chain carries TRBV11-2 and TRBJ2-5, with 7 positions matching TRBD2. The CDR3 is 14 residues long. Looked up from germline, CDR1 is SGHAT and CDR2 is FQNNGV. V lost 5 bases and J lost 4; bases outside the gene matches: 7. The CDR3 sequence is CASSPYLAGETQYF. The CDR3 nucleotides read TGTGCCAGCAGCCCGTACTTAGCGGGAGAGACCCAGTACTTC.

This clone appeared a few times. The chain joins TRBV6-6 to TRBJ1-2, with no clear D. Between the trimmed V and J ends, which lost 0 bases and 5 bases, there was a span of 7 bases. Germline lookup yields CDR1 MNHNY and CDR2 SVGAGI (reference sequence). The CDR3 runs to 13 residues. CDR3 sequence: CASSYSSEYGYTF. CDR3 nucleotides: TGTGCCAGCAGTTACTCGTCCGAGTATGGCTACACCTTC.